The clone carrying this TCR beta chain was recorded only once. TCRdb's copy holds only in-frame clones and misses some; the assay was immunoSEQ multiplex PCR. The table shows approximately 400,000 clones, with just over 95% occurring only once. This specimen belongs to a study of shared clonotypes between healthy human individuals. Germline CDR1 is SGHDT and CDR2 is YYEEEE. With 4 bases removed from V and 2 bases from J, the gap between germline ends came to 8 bases. This CDR3 comprises 13 residues. Source material: memory CD8+ T cells sorted from blood. Indicated subset: CD45RO+ cells pooled with CCR7-negative TemRA cells. This TCR derives from a young man in good health. The chain combines TRBV5-6 with TRBJ2-3, with D possibly matching TRBD2 (6 bases). The CDR3 sequence is CASSGGSTDTQYF. For the CDR3, the DNA is TGTGCCAGCAGCGGGGGGTCCACAGATACGCAGTATTTT.